The following is a T cell receptor (beta chain) sequence with its context. The target of this receptor is not known. Possible read error: a much larger clone is one base away. The data belong to a study (dated by TCRdb to 2013 to 2016). Study-wide context: The study examined whether tumor-infiltrating Tregs in breast cancer are drawn from blood Tregs or arise in situ by conversion from other CD4+ T cell subsets.

Cells that were CD4+CD25+CD127-/low were the ones isolated as Tregs. Tregs, naive and memory CD4+ T cells from tumor, blood and ipsilateral draining lymph nodes of a handful of breast cancer patients underwent full-length TCR alpha and beta sequencing. Ficoll density gradient centrifugation was used to isolate mononuclear cells from lymph nodes or from 50 ml of peripheral blood. FACS confirmed that the sorted cell populations were more than 90% pure. Full-length TCR variable regions were amplified by 5' RACE PCR with constant-region reverse primers, and semi-nested PCR with Nested Universal Primer A was subsequently performed. The ReliaPrep RNA Cell Miniprep System was used to extract total RNA, which was then reverse transcribed into 5'RACE-ready cDNA with the SMARTer RACE 5'/3' Kit. Full-length TCR alpha and beta libraries were barcoded with multiplex adaptors and sequenced on an Illumina MiSeq. The original methods were these. For each of nine subset-tissue groups, sequencing data from the five patients were combined, and the groups were compared by unsupervised clustering of TCR gene usage. Repertoire similarity was calculated with the Morisita-Horn index, weighting shared sequences by their contribution to each repertoire. The public reads were run again by TCRdb, first through fastp at Q25 and then through MiXCR, and only productive beta chains were kept. CDR3 protein sequences are deduplicated, and each keeps its most common genes and DNA. TCRdb's processing, not the authors', yielded these V and J calls. This sample lists roughly 42,000 distinct CDR3 sequences; roughly a fifth were detected once. The ten largest make up more than 4% of the sample.

What the authors observed across the whole study: Tumor-infiltrating Treg TCR alpha and beta sequences overlapped most with tumor naive CD4+ T cells, then with blood naive CD4+ T cells. The TCR gene usage of tumor memory CD4+ T cells clustered together with blood and lymph node memory CD4+ cells and with lymph node naive CD4+ cells. The larger-cohort validation was restricted to a single TCR beta V-J rearrangement rather than whole repertoires.

The sequenced sample was Tregs sorted from blood. The sequence derives from a female donor with breast cancer.

The DNA is TGTGCCAGCAGCTCGGACAGGGGTTCAGGCGAGCAGTACTTC. This gives the protein CASSSDRGSGEQYF. The chain employs TRBV7-9 and TRBJ2-7; 9 nucleotides in the junction match TRBD1. Reading from cysteine to phenylalanine, the CDR3 counts 14 amino acids. This entry keeps only the CDR3 DNA: 42 bases, framed from base 1. From a lookup of the germline V gene (reference sequence), CDR1 and CDR2 are SEHNR and FQNEAQ. From V the trimming removes 4 bases and from J it removes 6 bases, while the gene matches leave 7 bases of the junction unaccounted for. The entire variable domain, with the stretches around the CDR3 drawn from the reference TRBV7-9 and TRBJ2-7 proteins, is DTGVSQNPRHKITKRGQNVTFRCDPISEHNRLYWYRQTLGQGPEFLTYFQNEAQLEKSRLLSDRFSAERPKGSFSTLEIQRTEQGDSAMYLCASSSDRGSGEQYFGPGTRLTVT.